This T cell receptor beta chain originates from a study of T cell responses to AZD1222 COVID-19 vaccine. This clone was seen just once. Assay used: immunoSEQ multiplex PCR; TCRdb lists only in-frame clones, some missing. The sample consists of 80,000 to 90,000 clones, about 92% of them appearing once. This sequence was found in an adult in good health. Sequences were derived from peripheral blood, sampled on day 0 of AZD1222 vaccination.

The CDR3 region is CASSWGVGGSPLHF. The CDR3, as DNA: TGTGCCAGCAGCTGGGGAGTCGGGGGGTCACCCCTCCACTTT. The chain uses TRBV5-6 and TRBJ1-6, with D maybe TRBD1 (5 bases). The CDR3 length is 14 residues. The germline V gene encodes CDR1 SGHDT and CDR2 YYEEEE. Trimming removed 3 bases at V and 10 bases at J, with 14 bases between.